These 32 T cell receptor beta chains originate from one sample sequenced in a study of OX40 agonist ivuxolimab in advanced cancers. Generated by immunoSEQ multiplex PCR, the TCRdb table keeps only in-frame clones and is missing some. The data show tens of thousands of clones, roughly nine tenths seen once. The source was CD4+ or CD8+ T cells sorted from blood, collected in a trial of the OX40 agonist ivuxolimab. Receptors originate from an adult with an advanced solid tumor such as melanoma, head and neck, liver or kidney cancer.

The chain joins TRBV5-1 to TRBJ2-7; D is unclear. CDR1 is SGHRS and CDR2 is YFSETQ in the germline V gene. Trimming removed 3 bases at V and 0 bases at J, with 7 bases between. This CDR3 has 13 amino acids. CDR3 region: CASSSQSSYEQYF. CDR3 nucleotides: TGCGCCAGCAGCTCACAGAGCTCCTACGAGCAGTACTTC. The variable domain in full, with the rest retrieved from reference TRBV5-1 and TRBJ2-7, is KAGVTQTPRYLIKTRGQQVTLSCSPISGHRSVSWYQQTPGQGLQFLFEYFSETQRNKGNFPGRFSGRQFSNSRSEMNVSTLELGDSALYLCASSSQSSYEQYFGPGTRLTVT.

The rearrangement joins TRBV4-1 to TRBJ2-7, with TRBD2 identical over 9 bases. The CDR3 consists of 15 residues. Per germline, CDR1 MGHRA and CDR2 YSYEKL. V lost 1 base and J lost 2; bases outside the gene matches: 3. The CDR3 region has the DNA TGCGCCAGCAGCCAAGTGGAGCGGGGGGCCTACGAGCAGTACTTC. This gives the protein CASSQVERGAYEQYF.

J is TRBJ2-7 and V is TRBV7-9; D is ambiguous. Trimming removed 5 bases from V and 1 base from J, with 3 bases in between. The CDR3 is 11 residues long. Per the germline V gene, CDR1 is SEHNR and CDR2 is FQNEAQ (reference sequence). The CDR3 region is CASSPSYEQYF. The CDR3 nucleotides read TGTGCCAGCAGCCCGTCCTACGAGCAGTACTTC.

V and J are TRBV5-1 and TRBJ2-7, with a weak D call TRBD2 (5 bases). The germline gives CDR1 SGHRS, CDR2 YFSETQ. V dropped 1 base and J dropped 4 bases, with 15 bases sitting between them. The CDR3 is 15 amino acids. The CDR3 DNA sequence: TGCGCCAGCAGCTTGTTCGTGGGAGAATATTACGAGCAGTACTTC. Protein sequence: CASSLFVGEYYEQYF.

The chain recombines TRBV9 with TRBJ2-5; tentatively, D is TRBD1 (5 bases). The V gene's germline CDR1 is SGDLS and CDR2 YYNGEE. The CDR3 totals 13 residues. V was shortened by 4 bases and J by 5 bases, with 12 bases between the two germline ends. The CDR3 nucleotides read TGTGCCAGCAGCAATACAGGAGTGGAGACCCAGTACTTC. Its protein is CASSNTGVETQYF.

This clone was counted a single time. The CDR3 DNA sequence: TGTGCCAGCATTTTGACAGGGGCCTATGGCTACACCTTC. It is translated as CASILTGAYGYTF. The V call is TRBV28, the J call TRBJ1-2; TRBD1 agrees at 8 bases. Germline lookup yields CDR1 MDHEN and CDR2 SYDVKM. The CDR3 extends over 13 amino acids. V lost 7 bases, J lost 4 bases, and 5 bases stayed unmatched.

Note on this clone: Other DNA sequences in the sample encode the same CDR3. The chain uses TRBV4-1 and TRBJ2-7, with D unresolved. CDR1 MGHRA and CDR2 YSYEKL come from the germline V gene. V was clipped by 1 base and J by 3 bases, with 7 bases between them. The CDR3 length is 13 residues. CDR3 DNA sequence: TGCGCCAGCAGCCAAGGAGGCGGCTACGAGCAGTACTTC. Translating it yields CASSQGGGYEQYF.

The J gene is TRBJ2-7, the V gene TRBV14; 9 nucleotides agree with TRBD1. Germline trimming cut 2 bases from V and 7 bases from J; bases unmatched to any gene: 3. The CDR3 consists of 13 residues. The germline V gene has CDR1 SGHDN and CDR2 FVKESK. CDR3 in DNA: TGTGCCAGCAGCCAAACAGGGGGCGGTGAGCAGTACTTC. Protein sequence: CASSQTGGGEQYF.

This clone occurred once. This chain links TRBV28 with TRBJ2-7, with a tentative D call TRBD2 (6 bases). Trimming cost V 7 bases and J 7 bases, with 14 bases left between them. This CDR3 is built from 12 residues. The germline CDR1 and CDR2 sequences are MDHEN and SYDVKM. The CDR3: CASTWGEWEQYF. CDR3 DNA sequence: TGTGCCAGCACCTGGGGGGAATGGGAGCAGTACTTC.

There are a few counts of this clone. V and J are TRBV7-9 and TRBJ2-7; D perhaps matches TRBD1 (5 bases). The germline gives CDR1 SEHNR, CDR2 FQNEAQ (reference sequence). The CDR3 contains 13 residues. V lost 4 bases, J lost 3 bases, and 10 bases lay in between. The CDR3 DNA is TGTGCCAGCAGCTCTGTGGACATCTACGAGCAGTACTTC. Its protein is CASSSVDIYEQYF.

The chain uses TRBV7-9 and TRBJ2-3, with 11 bases that match TRBD1. CDR3 length: 15 amino acids. With 7 bases clipped from V and 5 bases from J, the junction kept 8 bases outside the gene matches. Germline assignment: CDR1 SEHNR and CDR2 FQNEAQ (reference sequence). CDR3 in DNA: TGTGCCAGCACCTCAAGGACAGGGGGCGTAGATACGCAGTATTTT. This sequence encodes CASTSRTGGVDTQYF.

In its sample, this clone was seen a few times. The chain employs TRBV6-6 and TRBJ1-6; TRBD1 is a possible D gene (5 bases). Germline loops: CDR1 MNHNY, CDR2 SVGAGI (reference sequence). Trimming shortened V by 4 bases and J by 6 bases, and 10 bases separated the two germline ends. The CDR3 contains 14 residues. This CDR3 reads CASSSPGGNSPLHF. CDR3 in DNA: TGTGCCAGCAGTTCACCGGGGGGTAATTCACCCCTCCACTTT.

This chain connects TRBV27 to TRBJ1-1; no firm D call. CDR1 is MNHEY, CDR2 SMNVEV, per germline (reference sequence). The CDR3 runs 14 residues. Deletions cut 3 bases from V and 0 bases from J, with 8 bases between. CDR3 DNA: TGTGCCAGCAGTTTCGGTAGTTTGAACACTGAAGCTTTCTTT. Translating it yields CASSFGSLNTEAFF.

The gene calls are TRBV19 and TRBJ2-1; D unclear. Germline V gene data show CDR1 as LNHDA and CDR2 as SQIVND (reference sequence). The CDR3 consists of 12 residues. The ends were cut back, 6 bases at V and 4 bases at J, with 7 bases in the middle. This CDR3 is CASSPNYNEQFF. CDR3 coding DNA: TGTGCCAGTAGCCCCAATTACAATGAGCAGTTCTTC.

The chain's CDR3 is CASSPEGKAEAFF. The CDR3 DNA follows: TGTGCCAGCTCGCCTGAAGGGAAGGCTGAAGCTTTCTTT. The chain links TRBV18 to TRBJ1-1; D is undetermined. The germline V gene encodes CDR1 KGHSH and CDR2 LQKENI. This CDR3 has 13 residues. Trimming removed 6 bases at V and 6 bases at J, with 14 bases between.

The V call is TRBV18, the J call TRBJ2-7, with D unclear. This CDR3 region has 13 residues. With 2 bases removed from V and 3 bases from J, the gap between germline ends came to 8 bases. Germline values: CDR1 KGHSH, CDR2 LQKENI. CDR3 bases: TGTGCCAGCTCACCAGAAGACAACTACGAGCAGTACTTC. Its translation is CASSPEDNYEQYF.

The rearrangement links TRBV7-9 to TRBJ2-5; possible D gene TRBD1, 5 bases. The CDR3 has 13 amino acids. V was clipped by 6 bases and J by 4 bases, with 12 bases between them. Germline V gives CDR1 SEHNR, CDR2 FQNEAQ (reference sequence). The CDR3 DNA reads as TGTGCCAGCAGACCAGGGTTGGGAGAGACCCAGTACTTC. Its protein is CASRPGLGETQYF. The variable domain in full, with the rest retrieved from reference TRBV7-9 and TRBJ2-5, is DTGVSQNPRHKITKRGQNVTFRCDPISEHNRLYWYRQTLGQGPEFLTYFQNEAQLEKSRLLSDRFSAERPKGSFSTLEIQRTEQGDSAMYLCASRPGLGETQYFGPGTRLLVL.

The chain recombines TRBV27 with TRBJ1-2; D gene unclear. Germline lookup yields CDR1 MNHEY and CDR2 SMNVEV (reference sequence). Deletions cut 6 bases from V and 4 bases from J, with 21 bases between. This CDR3 region has 16 residues. The CDR3 loop reads CASSPARPRVFYGYTF. CDR3 DNA sequence: TGTGCCAGCAGCCCCGCCCGGCCGAGGGTTTTCTATGGCTACACCTTC.

V gene TRBV7-2 combines with J gene TRBJ2-5, with a possible D match to TRBD1 (6 bases). The V gene's germline CDR1 is SGHTA and CDR2 FQGNSA. The V and J ends lost 4 bases and 5 bases respectively, with 14 bases between them. The CDR3 runs to 14 residues. The CDR3 DNA follows: TGTGCCAGCAGCTCCACCCCAGGGGTGGAGACCCAGTACTTC. Protein product: CASSSTPGVETQYF.

The rearrangement joins TRBV5-4 to TRBJ2-1, with D possibly TRBD2 on 6 matching bases. CDR1 is SGHNT, CDR2 YYREEE, per germline (reference sequence). The CDR3 has 13 residues. CDR3 amino acids: CALGGSISNEQFF. CDR3 DNA sequence: TGTGCACTCGGGGGATCCATCTCCAATGAGCAGTTCTTC.

As DNA, the CDR3 is TGTGCCAGCACCTCGGGAGCAGATACGCAGTATTTT. The encoded protein is CASTSGADTQYF. The chain carries TRBV11-2 and TRBJ2-3; a weak D match, TRBD2 (6 bases). Germline V gene sequence: CDR1 SGHAT, CDR2 FQNNGV. The CDR3 consists of 12 residues. V shed 7 bases and J shed 4 bases, with 9 bases lying between them.

The chain employs TRBV6-1 and TRBJ2-7; 10 nucleotides match TRBD2. Losses at the gene ends were 9 bases for V and 3 bases for J; bases not matched to a gene: 11. CDR1 is MNHNS and CDR2 is SASEGT in the germline V gene. This CDR3 spans 15 amino acids. The CDR3 bases are TGTGCCAGGCGGCGGGAGCGGGAGGGCCGCTACGAGCAGTACTTC. It codes for CARRREREGRYEQYF.

This clone is medium-sized (0.01 to 0.1%). The chain couples TRBV6-4 to TRBJ2-2; D possibly matches TRBD1 or TRBD2 (7 bases each). The CDR3 is 16 amino acids. Between the trimmed V and J ends, which lost 6 bases and 6 bases, there was a span of 20 bases. Germline V gene lookup returns CDR1 MRHNA and CDR2 SNTAGT. CDR3 residues: CASSPVGPGGAGELFF. The CDR3 nucleotides are TGTGCCAGCAGCCCAGTCGGACCAGGGGGGGCCGGGGAGCTGTTTTTT.

The V and J genes are TRBV27 and TRBJ2-1; TRBD2 matches at 11 bases. The CDR3 has 16 residues. Germline CDR1 is MNHEY and CDR2 is SMNVEV (reference sequence). V dropped 4 bases and J dropped 6; count of bases not matched to a gene: 8. CDR3 nucleotides: TGTGCCAGCAGTTCCCCCGGGACTAGCGGAATCAATGAGCAGTTCTTC. It translates to CASSSPGTSGINEQFF.

The chain employs TRBV2 and TRBJ2-3; D gene unclear. CDR1 SNHLY and CDR2 FYNNEI come from the germline V gene. Trimming took off 8 bases at V and 2 bases at J, with 14 bases between the two ends. The CDR3 is made up of 14 amino acids. The CDR3: CASVRYGYTDTQYF. DNA of the CDR3: TGTGCCAGCGTCCGTTATGGGTACACAGATACGCAGTATTTT.

The J gene is TRBJ2-2, the V gene TRBV9, with D perhaps matching TRBD2 (5 bases). CDR1 and CDR2 from the germline V gene are SGDLS and YYNGEE. V lost 0 bases and J 8 bases, leaving 8 bases between the germline ends. This CDR3 is 13 amino acids long. The CDR3 is CASSVAGSGELFF. CDR3 DNA: TGTGCCAGCAGCGTAGCGGGGTCTGGGGAGCTGTTTTTT.

The table lists this clone with a few counts. The chain joins TRBV6-1 to TRBJ2-7, with 9 bases matching TRBD2. V lost 1 base and J lost 2; bases outside the gene matches: 12. The germline V gene encodes CDR1 MNHNS and CDR2 SASEGT. CDR3 size: 18 residues. CDR3 sequence reads: CASSEDLGLAGPTYEQYF. DNA of the CDR3: TGTGCCAGCAGTGAAGATCTGGGGCTAGCGGGGCCGACCTACGAGCAGTACTTC.

This rearrangement joins TRBV2 to TRBJ1-3; tentative D call: TRBD1 (6 bases). The CDR3 has 16 residues. V lost 6 bases and J lost 4, with 19 bases in between. Germline CDR1 reads SNHLY; CDR2 reads FYNNEI. CDR3 nucleotide sequence: TGTGCCAGCAGGGGCCGGGGGGCGGAAGGAGGAAACACCATATATTTT. Protein product: CASRGRGAEGGNTIYF.

This clone occurred once. The rearrangement uses TRBV5-4 and TRBJ1-5; no firm D call. From germline, CDR1 is SGHNT and CDR2 YYREEE (reference sequence). This CDR3 has 13 residues. Deletions cut 3 bases from V and 7 bases from J, with 11 bases between. For the CDR3, the DNA is TGTGCCAGCAGCTGGGGATCGAGACAGCCCCAGCATTTT. Its translation: CASSWGSRQPQHF. Complete variable domain (other parts from reference TRBV5-4 and TRBJ1-5): ETGVTQSPTHLIKTRGQQVTLRCSSQSGHNTVSWYQQALGQGPQFIFQYYREEENGRGNFPPRFSGLQFPNYSSELNVNALELDDSALYLCASSWGSRQPQHFGDGTRLSIL.

This clone was counted only a few times. The chain employs TRBV11-2 and TRBJ2-5; no firm D call. Germline V gives CDR1 SGHAT, CDR2 FQNNGV. The V end was cut by 6 bases, the J end by 5 bases, with 10 bases between. This CDR3 has 12 residues. For the CDR3, the DNA is TGTGCCAGCAGAACGACTGGGGAGACCCAGTACTTC. It encodes CASRTTGETQYF. The full variable domain, its missing parts supplied by reference TRBV11-2 and TRBJ2-5, is EAGVAQSPRYKIIEKRQSVAFWCNPISGHATLYWYQQILGQGPKLLIQFQNNGVVDDSQLPKDRFSAERLKGVDSTLKIQPAKLEDSAVYLCASRTTGETQYFGPGTRLLVL.

The chain has TRBV28 and TRBJ2-7; D is undetermined. The CDR3 sequence is 13 residues long. Germline CDR1 reads MDHEN; CDR2 reads SYDVKM. V dropped 6 bases and J dropped 5 bases, with 14 bases sitting between them. CDR3 region: CASRPFTIDEQYF. The CDR3 DNA reads as TGTGCCAGCAGGCCGTTCACAATCGACGAGCAGTACTTC.

V is TRBV19 and J is TRBJ1-3; no definite D call. Germline CDR1 LNHDA, CDR2 SQIVND (reference sequence). This CDR3 has 12 residues. V dropped 6 bases and J dropped 0 bases, with 3 bases sitting between them. Here the CDR3 reads CASSYSGNTIYF. DNA of the CDR3: TGTGCCAGTAGCTACTCTGGAAACACCATATATTTT.